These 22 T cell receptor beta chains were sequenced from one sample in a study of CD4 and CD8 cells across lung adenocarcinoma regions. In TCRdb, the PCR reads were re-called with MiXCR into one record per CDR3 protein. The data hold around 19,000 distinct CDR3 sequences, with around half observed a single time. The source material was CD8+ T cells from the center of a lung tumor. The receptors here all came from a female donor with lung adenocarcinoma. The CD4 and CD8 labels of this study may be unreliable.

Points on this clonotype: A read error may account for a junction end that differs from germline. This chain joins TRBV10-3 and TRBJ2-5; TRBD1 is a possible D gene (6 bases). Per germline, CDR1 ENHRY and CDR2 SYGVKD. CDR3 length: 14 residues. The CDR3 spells CAGGRGRTQEIQYF. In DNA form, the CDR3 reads TGTGCCGGGGGCAGGGGCCGTACCCAAGAGATCCAGTACTTC.

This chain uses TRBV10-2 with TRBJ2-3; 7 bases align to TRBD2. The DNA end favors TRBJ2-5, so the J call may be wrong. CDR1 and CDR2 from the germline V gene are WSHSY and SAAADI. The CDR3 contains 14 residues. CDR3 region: CASKPAGRVETQYF. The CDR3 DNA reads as TGCGCCAGCAAACCAGCGGGGAGGGTGGAGACCCAGTACTTC.

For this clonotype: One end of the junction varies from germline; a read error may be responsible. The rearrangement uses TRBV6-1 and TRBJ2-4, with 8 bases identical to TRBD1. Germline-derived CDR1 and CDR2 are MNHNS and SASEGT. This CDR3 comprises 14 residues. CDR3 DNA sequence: TGTGGCAGCAGGGGGCAGAGAGCAAAAAACACGCAGTACTTC. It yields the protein CGSRGQRAKNTQYF.

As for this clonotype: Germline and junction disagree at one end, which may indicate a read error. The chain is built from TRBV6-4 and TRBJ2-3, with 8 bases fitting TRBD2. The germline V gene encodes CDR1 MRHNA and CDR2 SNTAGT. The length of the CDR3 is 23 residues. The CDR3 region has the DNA TGTGCCAGCAGTGAAGGGCGGTGGGTAAAACTAGCGGAGGGGGGCCGGGGCCCAGATACCCAGTACTTT. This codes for CASSEGRWVKLAEGGRGPDTQYF.

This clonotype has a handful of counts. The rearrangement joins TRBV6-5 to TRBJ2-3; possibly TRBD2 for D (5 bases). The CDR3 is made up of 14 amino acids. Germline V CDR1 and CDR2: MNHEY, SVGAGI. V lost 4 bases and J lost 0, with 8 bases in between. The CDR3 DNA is TGTGCCAGCAGTTCGGGGTCTAGCACAGATACGCAGTATTTT. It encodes CASSSGSSTDTQYF.

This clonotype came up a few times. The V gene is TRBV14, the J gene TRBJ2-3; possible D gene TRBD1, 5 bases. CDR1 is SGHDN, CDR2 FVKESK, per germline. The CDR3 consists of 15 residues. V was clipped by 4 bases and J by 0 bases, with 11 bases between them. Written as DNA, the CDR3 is TGTGCCAGCAGCCTCTTGACAGCGAGCACAGATACGCAGTATTTT. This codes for CASSLLTASTDTQYF.

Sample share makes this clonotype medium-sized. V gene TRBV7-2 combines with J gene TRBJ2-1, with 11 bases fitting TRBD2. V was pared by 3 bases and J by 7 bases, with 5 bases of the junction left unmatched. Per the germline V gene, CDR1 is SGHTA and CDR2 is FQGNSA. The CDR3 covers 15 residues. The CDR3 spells CASSFFSGRENEQFF. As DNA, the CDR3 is TGTGCCAGCAGCTTCTTTAGCGGGAGGGAAAATGAGCAGTTCTTC.

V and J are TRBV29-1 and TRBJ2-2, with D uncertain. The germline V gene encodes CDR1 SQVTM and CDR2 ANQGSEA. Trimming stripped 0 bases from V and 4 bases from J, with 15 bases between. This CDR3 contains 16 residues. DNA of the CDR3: TGCAGCGTTGAAGATCCCCTCGACGGAACCACCGGGGAGCTGTTTTTT. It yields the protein CSVEDPLDGTTGELFF.

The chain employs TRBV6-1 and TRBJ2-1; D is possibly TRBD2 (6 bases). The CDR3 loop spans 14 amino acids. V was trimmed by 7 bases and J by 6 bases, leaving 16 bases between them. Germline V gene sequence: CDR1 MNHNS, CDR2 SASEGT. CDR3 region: CASIGGNLGNEQFF. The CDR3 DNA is TGTGCCAGCATTGGAGGGAACTTAGGCAATGAGCAGTTCTTC.

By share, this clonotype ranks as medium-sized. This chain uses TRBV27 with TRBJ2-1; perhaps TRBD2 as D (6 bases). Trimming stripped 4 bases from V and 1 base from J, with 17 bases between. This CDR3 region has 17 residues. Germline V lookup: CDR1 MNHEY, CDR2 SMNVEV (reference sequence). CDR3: CASSSGAGPLSYNEQFF. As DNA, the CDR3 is TGTGCCAGCAGTTCCGGAGCGGGCCCCCTATCCTACAATGAGCAGTTCTTC.

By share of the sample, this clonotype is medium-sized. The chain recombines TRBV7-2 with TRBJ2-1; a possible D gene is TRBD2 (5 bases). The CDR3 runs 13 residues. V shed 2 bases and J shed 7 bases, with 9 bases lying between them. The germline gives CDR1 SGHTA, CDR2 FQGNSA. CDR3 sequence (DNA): TGTGCCAGCAGCTTAAACTGGAGGAATGAGCAGTTCTTC. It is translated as CASSLNWRNEQFF.

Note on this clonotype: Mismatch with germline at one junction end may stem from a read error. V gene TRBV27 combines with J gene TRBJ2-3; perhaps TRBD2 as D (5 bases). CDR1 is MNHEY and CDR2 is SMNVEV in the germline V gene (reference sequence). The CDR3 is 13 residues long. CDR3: CASSFRGTDMQYF. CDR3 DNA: TGTGCCAGCAGTTTTCGGGGAACAGATATGCAGTATTTC.

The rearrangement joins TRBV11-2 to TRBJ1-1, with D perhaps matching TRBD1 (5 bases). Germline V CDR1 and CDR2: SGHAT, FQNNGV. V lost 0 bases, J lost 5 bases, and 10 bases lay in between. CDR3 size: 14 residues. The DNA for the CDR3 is TGTGCCAGCAGCTTAGATCAGGGTCGAACTGAAGCTTTCTTT. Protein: CASSLDQGRTEAFF.

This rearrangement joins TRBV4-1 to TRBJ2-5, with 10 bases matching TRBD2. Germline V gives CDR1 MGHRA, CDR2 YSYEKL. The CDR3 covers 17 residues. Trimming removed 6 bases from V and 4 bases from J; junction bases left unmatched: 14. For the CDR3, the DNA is TGCGCCAGCAGAGTGGGTAGCGGGGGGCGGGACACAGAGACCCAGTACTTC. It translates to CASRVGSGGRDTETQYF.

The DNA for the CDR3 is TGTGCCAGCAGTTCCCTCACAGACATTCAGTACTTC. The encoded protein is CASSSLTDIQYF. The chain employs TRBV27 and TRBJ2-4; D remains ambiguous. V was shortened by 4 bases and J by 8 bases, with 9 bases between the two germline ends. This CDR3 spans 12 amino acids. The germline CDR1 and CDR2 sequences are MNHEY and SMNVEV (reference sequence).

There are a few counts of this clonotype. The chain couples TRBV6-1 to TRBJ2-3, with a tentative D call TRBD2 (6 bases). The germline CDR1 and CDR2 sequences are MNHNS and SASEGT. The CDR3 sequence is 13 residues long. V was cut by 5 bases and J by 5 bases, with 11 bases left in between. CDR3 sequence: CASSPRGIDTQYF. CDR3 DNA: TGTGCCAGCAGTCCACGGGGGATAGATACGCAGTATTTT.

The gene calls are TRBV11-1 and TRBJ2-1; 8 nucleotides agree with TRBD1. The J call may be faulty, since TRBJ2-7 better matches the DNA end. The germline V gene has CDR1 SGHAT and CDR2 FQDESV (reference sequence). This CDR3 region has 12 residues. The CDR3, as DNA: TGTGCCAGCAGCCGGGACAGGAATGAGCAGTACTTC. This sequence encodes CASSRDRNEQYF.

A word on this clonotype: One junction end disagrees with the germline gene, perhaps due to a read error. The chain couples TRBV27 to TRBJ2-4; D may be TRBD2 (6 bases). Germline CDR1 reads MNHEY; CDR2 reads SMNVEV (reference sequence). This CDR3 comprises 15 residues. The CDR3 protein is CASGSGVGAKDIQYF. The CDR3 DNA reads TGTGCCAGCGGGTCGGGGGTGGGAGCCAAAGACATTCAGTACTTC.

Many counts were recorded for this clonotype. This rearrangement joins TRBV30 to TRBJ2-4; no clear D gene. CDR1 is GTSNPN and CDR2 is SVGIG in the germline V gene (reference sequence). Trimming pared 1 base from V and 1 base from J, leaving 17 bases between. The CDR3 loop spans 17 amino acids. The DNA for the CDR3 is TGTGCCTGGAGTGCACCCCGATCAGACATGGCCAAAAACATTCAGTACTTC. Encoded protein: CAWSAPRSDMAKNIQYF.

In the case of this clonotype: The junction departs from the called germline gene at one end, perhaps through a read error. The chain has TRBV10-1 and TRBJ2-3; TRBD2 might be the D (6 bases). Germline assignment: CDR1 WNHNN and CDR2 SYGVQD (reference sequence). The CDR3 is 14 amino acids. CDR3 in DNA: TGCGCCAGCAAGGGGAGGCAAGCCCCAGACACGCAGTACTTT. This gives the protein CASKGRQAPDTQYF.

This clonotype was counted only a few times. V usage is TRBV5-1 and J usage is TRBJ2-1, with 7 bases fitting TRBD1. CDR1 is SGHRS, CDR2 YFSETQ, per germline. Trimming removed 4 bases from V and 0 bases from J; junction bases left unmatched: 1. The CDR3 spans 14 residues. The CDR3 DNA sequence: TGCGCCAGCAGCGAGGGGGCCTCCTACAATGAGCAGTTCTTC. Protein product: CASSEGASYNEQFF. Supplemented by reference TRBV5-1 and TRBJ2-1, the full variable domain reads KAGVTQTPRYLIKTRGQQVTLSCSPISGHRSVSWYQQTPGQGLQFLFEYFSETQRNKGNFPGRFSGRQFSNSRSEMNVSTLELGDSALYLCASSEGASYNEQFFGPGTRLTVL.

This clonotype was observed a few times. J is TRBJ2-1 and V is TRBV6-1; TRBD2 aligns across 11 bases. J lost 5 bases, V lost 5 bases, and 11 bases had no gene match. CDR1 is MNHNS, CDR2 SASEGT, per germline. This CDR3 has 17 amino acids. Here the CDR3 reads CASSQRQTSGSNNEQFF. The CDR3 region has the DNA TGTGCCAGCAGTCAACGGCAAACTAGCGGGAGTAACAATGAGCAGTTCTTC.